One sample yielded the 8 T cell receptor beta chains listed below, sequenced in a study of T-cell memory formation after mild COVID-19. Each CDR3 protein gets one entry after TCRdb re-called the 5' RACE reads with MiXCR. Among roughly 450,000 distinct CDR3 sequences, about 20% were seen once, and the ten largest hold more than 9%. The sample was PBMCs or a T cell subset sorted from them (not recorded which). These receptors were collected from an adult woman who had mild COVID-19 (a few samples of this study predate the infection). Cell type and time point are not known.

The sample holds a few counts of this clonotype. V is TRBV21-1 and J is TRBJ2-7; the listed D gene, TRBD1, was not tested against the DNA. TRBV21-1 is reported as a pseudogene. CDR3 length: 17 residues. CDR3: CASSKSGPRSKGYEQYF. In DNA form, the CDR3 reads TGTGCCAGCAGCAAATCCGGGCCGAGATCTAAAGGCTACGAGCAGTACTTC.

CDR3 amino acids: CATSLAGSYNEQFF. The CDR3 coding sequence is TGTGCCACCAGTTTGGCAGGGTCCTACAATGAGCAGTTCTTC. The chain has TRBV24-1 and TRBJ2-1, with TRBD1 as a possible D gene (5 bases). The CDR3 loop spans 14 amino acids. CDR1 is KGHDR and CDR2 is SFDVKD in the germline V gene. V lost 6 bases, J lost 1 base, and 9 bases lay in between.

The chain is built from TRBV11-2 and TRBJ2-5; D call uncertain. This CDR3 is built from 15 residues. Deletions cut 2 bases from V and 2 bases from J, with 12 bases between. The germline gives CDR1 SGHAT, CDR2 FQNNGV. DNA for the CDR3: TGTGCCAGCAGCTTATCCAACGGACCACAAGAGACCCAGTACTTC. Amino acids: CASSLSNGPQETQYF.

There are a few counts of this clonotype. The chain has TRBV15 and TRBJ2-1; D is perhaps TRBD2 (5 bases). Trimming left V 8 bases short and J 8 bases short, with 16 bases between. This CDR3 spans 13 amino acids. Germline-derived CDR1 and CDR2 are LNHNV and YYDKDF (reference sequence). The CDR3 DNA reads TGTGCCACCTGCCGCACCCGGGGATATGAGCAGTTCTTC. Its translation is CATCRTRGYEQFF.

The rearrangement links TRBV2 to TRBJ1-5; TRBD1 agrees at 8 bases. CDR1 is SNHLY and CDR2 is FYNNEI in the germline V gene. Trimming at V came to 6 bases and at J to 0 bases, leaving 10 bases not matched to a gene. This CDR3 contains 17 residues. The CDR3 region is CASRNRDRTYSNQPQHF. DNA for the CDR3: TGTGCCAGCAGGAACAGGGACAGGACATATAGCAATCAGCCCCAGCATTTT.

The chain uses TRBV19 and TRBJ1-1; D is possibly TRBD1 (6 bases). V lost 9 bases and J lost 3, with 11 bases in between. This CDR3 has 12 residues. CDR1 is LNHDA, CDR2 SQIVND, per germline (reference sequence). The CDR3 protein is CASRTGHTEAFF. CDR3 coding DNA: TGTGCCAGCCGTACAGGGCACACTGAAGCTTTCTTT.

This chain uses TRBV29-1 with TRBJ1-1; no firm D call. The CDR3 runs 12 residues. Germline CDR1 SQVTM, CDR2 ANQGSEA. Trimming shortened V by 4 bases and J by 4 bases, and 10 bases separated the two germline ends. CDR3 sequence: CSVVRVATEAFF. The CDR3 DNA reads TGCAGCGTTGTTAGGGTAGCCACTGAAGCTTTCTTT.

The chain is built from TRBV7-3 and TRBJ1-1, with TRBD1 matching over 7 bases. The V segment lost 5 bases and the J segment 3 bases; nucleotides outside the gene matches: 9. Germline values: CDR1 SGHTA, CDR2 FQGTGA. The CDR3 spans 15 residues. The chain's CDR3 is CASSPQGGGYTEAFF. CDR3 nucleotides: TGTGCCAGCAGCCCCCAGGGAGGGGGCTACACTGAAGCTTTCTTT.